The 30 T cell receptor beta chains below were found in one sample sequenced in a study of cytomegalovirus exposure and HLA in healthy donors. PCR involved 60 Vbeta and 13 Jbeta primers. The protocol was immunoSEQ multiplex PCR, while the TCRdb copy is restricted to in-frame clones and leaves out a portion. Altogether about 160,000 clones are present, roughly 80% being singletons, with the ten largest covering more than 2.5%. The sequenced sample consisted of PBMCs. The receptors derive from a female donor in good health and CMV-seronegative.

The rearrangement links TRBV5-8 to TRBJ2-3; 7 bases are shared with TRBD2. In germline, CDR1 is SGHTS, CDR2 YDEGEE. The CDR3 is 15 residues long. After removal of 3 bases from V and 3 bases from J, the junction contained 7 bases not matched to a gene. CDR3 loop: CASSSRGEETDTQYF. For the CDR3, the DNA is TGTGCCAGCAGCTCCCGGGGGGAGGAGACAGATACGCAGTATTTT.

The V call is TRBV29-1, the J call TRBJ2-3; D may be TRBD2 (5 bases). The ends were cut back, 4 bases at V and 4 bases at J, with 12 bases in the middle. The germline V gene has CDR1 SQVTM and CDR2 ANQGSEA. The CDR3 is made up of 13 amino acids. The CDR3 sequence is CSVGGTRSDTQYF. The CDR3 region has the DNA TGCAGCGTTGGGGGAACTAGATCAGATACGCAGTATTTT.

The V gene is TRBV5-1, the J gene TRBJ2-2, with D possibly TRBD1 on 6 matching bases. In germline, CDR1 is SGHRS, CDR2 YFSETQ. This CDR3 has 14 amino acids. The ends were cut back, 0 bases at V and 7 bases at J, with 10 bases in the middle. The CDR3 sequence: CASSLAGEDGELFF. The CDR3 DNA follows: TGCGCCAGCAGCTTGGCAGGGGAAGACGGGGAGCTGTTTTTT.

V usage is TRBV7-8 and J usage is TRBJ1-3, with no clear D. Germline loops: CDR1 SGHVS, CDR2 FQNEAQ. Trimming pared 0 bases from V and 0 bases from J, leaving 12 bases between. This CDR3 region has 17 residues. CDR3 loop: CASSLALAGSSGNTIYF. Written as DNA, the CDR3 is TGTGCCAGCAGCTTAGCGCTGGCCGGGAGCTCTGGAAACACCATATATTTT.

This chain joins TRBV4-2 and TRBJ2-2, with D maybe TRBD2 (6 bases). The CDR3 spans 17 residues. V was shortened by 0 bases and J by 5 bases, with 16 bases between the two germline ends. Germline lookup yields CDR1 LGHNA and CDR2 YNFKEQ. The CDR3 protein is CASSQEEWASVTGELFF. The DNA of the CDR3 is TGTGCCAGCAGCCAAGAGGAATGGGCTAGCGTAACCGGGGAGCTGTTTTTT.

This clone came up a few times. CDR3 sequence: CASSVGSQNTEAFF. CDR3 coding DNA: TGTGCCAGCAGCGTAGGGTCACAGAACACTGAAGCTTTCTTT. The chain recombines TRBV9 with TRBJ1-1, with no clear D. The CDR3 spans 14 residues. V shed 0 bases and J shed 1 base, with 7 bases lying between them. The germline CDR1 and CDR2 sequences are SGDLS and YYNGEE.

V is TRBV11-3 and J is TRBJ2-3; 7 nucleotides line up with TRBD2. Germline values: CDR1 SGHNT, CDR2 YENEEA. The junction had 9 bases not matched to a gene; V was cut back by 2 bases and J by 4 bases. The CDR3 is 16 residues long. The CDR3 sequence is CASSLTREYPSDTQYF. DNA of the CDR3: TGTGCCAGCAGCTTAACGCGGGAGTATCCCTCAGATACGCAGTATTTT.

This chain uses TRBV28 with TRBJ2-3, with D perhaps matching TRBD2 (5 bases). CDR3 size: 14 residues. Germline assignment: CDR1 MDHEN and CDR2 SYDVKM. The germline V and J ends were trimmed by 6 bases and 2 bases, with 12 bases remaining between them. CDR3 coding DNA: TGTGCCAGCAGAGGCGGGTCGTCCACAGATACGCAGTATTTT. It is translated as CASRGGSSTDTQYF.

In its sample, this clone was seen a few times. This chain joins TRBV27 and TRBJ2-7, with TRBD1 matching 8 bases. CDR1 and CDR2 (germline): MNHEY, SMNVEV (reference sequence). Unmatched junction bases numbered 12, after V lost 2 bases and J lost 0 bases. The CDR3 has 18 residues. DNA for the CDR3: TGTGCCAGCAGTTTACGTTCAGGGGGCGCGGGAAACTCCTACGAGCAGTACTTC. Residues: CASSLRSGGAGNSYEQYF.

The table lists this clone with a few counts. DNA of the CDR3: TGCAGCGTGGGACTAGCGGGAGGGCAAGAGACCCAGTACTTC. This codes for CSVGLAGGQETQYF. This chain uses TRBV29-1 with TRBJ2-5, with 16 bases aligning to TRBD2. The ends lost 6 bases at V and 2 bases at J; junction bases unmatched: 0. This CDR3 comprises 14 residues. Germline V gene data show CDR1 as SQVTM and CDR2 as ANQGSEA.

The genes are TRBV4-2 and TRBJ2-7; TRBD1 matches at 7 bases. The V and J ends lost 3 bases and 2 bases, in that order; junction bases with no gene match: 10. Germline assignment: CDR1 LGHNA and CDR2 YNFKEQ. CDR3 length: 16 residues. Written as DNA, the CDR3 is TGTGCCAGCAGCCATCTAGGGGGCCCCGGAACCTACGAGCAGTACTTC. Protein sequence: CASSHLGGPGTYEQYF.

The chain couples TRBV2 to TRBJ2-7, with 7 bases matching TRBD1. The trim removed 8 bases at V and 2 bases at J, leaving 12 bases unmatched. Germline V gene lookup returns CDR1 SNHLY and CDR2 FYNNEI. The CDR3 sequence is 15 residues long. CDR3 DNA: TGTGCCAGCTGTCGTGGGGACAGCCAGCCCTACGAGCAGTACTTC. It yields the protein CASCRGDSQPYEQYF.

This clone was picked up one time. The rearrangement joins TRBV30 to TRBJ1-2, with TRBD1 matching 7 bases. Germline CDR1 reads GTSNPN; CDR2 reads SVGIG (reference sequence). This CDR3 is built from 11 residues. Unmatched junction bases numbered 3, after V lost 4 bases and J lost 7 bases. CDR3 DNA: TGTGCCTGGACGGGACAGTCTGGCTACACCTTC. Translation: CAWTGQSGYTF.

This chain links TRBV7-9 with TRBJ1-4; 12 bases match TRBD1. Per germline, CDR1 SEHNR and CDR2 FQNEAQ (reference sequence). This CDR3 is 19 amino acids long. Trimming took 5 bases from V and 4 from J; bases not matched to a gene: 14. The DNA for the CDR3 is TGTGCCAGCAGCAGTAAAGGTCGGGACAGGGGGCCGGATAATGAAAAACTGTTTTTT. Translating it yields CASSSKGRDRGPDNEKLFF.

This chain joins TRBV28 and TRBJ2-1; D perhaps matches TRBD2 (5 bases). The V end was cut by 5 bases, the J end by 8 bases, with 16 bases between. The CDR3 is made up of 14 amino acids. Germline lookup yields CDR1 MDHEN and CDR2 SYDVKM. As DNA, the CDR3 is TGTGCCAGCAGTGAACCTATAGGAGGCGATGAGCAGTTCTTC. Its translation is CASSEPIGGDEQFF. Supplemented by reference TRBV28 and TRBJ2-1, the full variable domain reads DVKVTQSSRYLVKRTGEKVFLECVQDMDHENMFWYRQDPGLGLRLIYFSYDVKMKEKGDIPEGYSVSREKKERFSLILESASTNQTSMYLCASSEPIGGDEQFFGPGTRLTVL.

This clone was observed a few times. The chain couples TRBV6-1 to TRBJ2-1; the match to TRBD2 covers 8 bases. CDR1 is MNHNS and CDR2 is SASEGT in the germline V gene. The V and J ends lost 4 bases and 0 bases, in that order; junction bases with no gene match: 5. The CDR3 spans 16 residues. CDR3 sequence (DNA): TGTGCCAGCAGTGCCGGACTAGCCAGCTCCTACAATGAGCAGTTCTTC. It specifies CASSAGLASSYNEQFF.

This chain joins TRBV7-2 and TRBJ2-7; D is undetermined. With 0 bases removed from V and 0 bases from J, the gap between germline ends came to 3 bases. This CDR3 has 13 residues. CDR1 is SGHTA and CDR2 is FQGNSA in the germline V gene. The CDR3 spells CASSLALSYEQYF. DNA of the CDR3: TGTGCCAGCAGCTTAGCCCTCTCCTACGAGCAGTACTTC.

The rearrangement uses TRBV19 and TRBJ2-1, with 10 positions matching TRBD2. The CDR3 runs to 15 residues. Germline V gene sequence: CDR1 LNHDA, CDR2 SQIVND (reference sequence). The V and J ends lost 3 bases and 6 bases, in that order; junction bases with no gene match: 5. The CDR3 region has the DNA TGTGCCAGTAGTATTTGGAGCGGGAGGGGCAATGAGCAGTTCTTC. This gives the protein CASSIWSGRGNEQFF. Filled out from reference TRBV19 and TRBJ2-1, the complete variable domain reads DGGITQSPKYLFRKEGQNVTLSCEQNLNHDAMYWYRQDPGQGLRLIYYSQIVNDFQKGDIAEGYSVSREKKESFPLTVTSAQKNPTAFYLCASSIWSGRGNEQFFGPGTRLTVL.

The chain is built from TRBV9 and TRBJ2-5; D unresolved. Between the trimmed V and J ends, which lost 3 bases and 4 bases, there was a span of 16 bases. The CDR3 has 15 amino acids. The germline gives CDR1 SGDLS, CDR2 YYNGEE. Written as DNA, the CDR3 is TGTGCCAGCAGCGCCCGTGATGGAGCCGGAGAGACCCAGTACTTC. Protein sequence: CASSARDGAGETQYF.

This clone was counted only a few times. The J gene is TRBJ1-3, the V gene TRBV7-8; 8 nucleotides match TRBD1. CDR1 SGHVS and CDR2 FQNEAQ come from the germline V gene. Losses at the gene ends were 4 bases for V and 0 bases for J; bases not matched to a gene: 5. CDR3 size: 16 residues. The CDR3 DNA is TGTGCCAGCAGCTCCAGGGGGCACAGCTCTGGAAACACCATATATTTT. Protein sequence: CASSSRGHSSGNTIYF. Full variable domain (outside the CDR3, taken from reference TRBV7-8 and TRBJ1-3): GAGVSQSPRYKVAKRGQDVALRCDPISGHVSLFWYQQALGQGPEFLTYFQNEAQLDKSGLPSDRFFAERPEGSVSTLKIQRTQQEDSAVYLCASSSRGHSSGNTIYFGEGSWLTVV.

V is TRBV4-1 and J is TRBJ2-7, with 7 positions matching TRBD1. Germline CDR1 reads MGHRA; CDR2 reads YSYEKL. This CDR3 is 15 amino acids long. With V trimmed by 2 bases and J by 3 bases, 7 bases remained unmatched. The DNA of the CDR3 is TGCGCCAGCAGCCAACGAATCACAGGGGACTACGAGCAGTACTTC. Its protein product is CASSQRITGDYEQYF.

The chain couples TRBV7-9 to TRBJ1-4; D is undetermined. Trimming pared 5 bases from V and 14 bases from J, leaving 18 bases between. This CDR3 contains 13 residues. CDR1 and CDR2 from the germline V gene are SEHNR and FQNEAQ (reference sequence). CDR3 nucleotide sequence: TGTGCCAGCAGCAATGACCGGCGGGCTCGGCTGTTTTTT. It yields the protein CASSNDRRARLFF.

The J gene is TRBJ2-3, the V gene TRBV7-8; 7 bases agree with TRBD1. The length of the CDR3 is 16 residues. V lost 4 bases to trimming and J lost 4 bases; unmatched junction nucleotides: 11. Germline CDR1 and CDR2: SGHVS and FQNEAQ. CDR3 DNA: TGTGCCAGCAGCTCCTACCGGGACAGCGTTTCAGATACGCAGTATTTT. It codes for CASSSYRDSVSDTQYF.

The V gene is TRBV30, the J gene TRBJ1-4; 8 bases agree with TRBD1. CDR1 is GTSNPN, CDR2 SVGIG, per germline (reference sequence). Trimming took 4 bases from V and 8 from J; bases not matched to a gene: 12. This CDR3 has 15 amino acids. In DNA, the CDR3 is TGTGCCTGGACGCTCCTACAGGGGGTAGGGGAAAAACTGTTTTTT. The encoded protein is CAWTLLQGVGEKLFF.

This clone was seen more than once but under ten times. The rearrangement joins TRBV25-1 to TRBJ2-7, with a weak D call TRBD1 (5 bases). Germline CDR1 is MGHDK and CDR2 is SYGVNS. V dropped 3 bases and J dropped 3 bases, with 9 bases sitting between them. This CDR3 has 13 amino acids. CDR3 residues: CASSEQGLYEQYF. The CDR3 bases are TGTGCCAGCAGTGAGCAGGGCCTCTACGAGCAGTACTTC.

The genes are TRBV4-2 and TRBJ1-1; 7 bases are a match to TRBD1. CDR1 and CDR2 (germline): LGHNA, YNFKEQ. This CDR3 spans 15 amino acids. V was clipped by 0 bases and J by 1 base; unmatched bases: 2. CDR3 bases: TGTGCCAGCAGCCAAGAAGGGGGCAGGAACACTGAAGCTTTCTTT. Protein product: CASSQEGGRNTEAFF.

The chain joins TRBV19 to TRBJ1-4; TRBD1 matches 7 bases. V trimming: 7 bases; J trimming: 1 base; junction bases outside the gene matches: 6. Germline V gene lookup returns CDR1 LNHDA and CDR2 SQIVND (reference sequence). The CDR3 has 15 residues. CDR3 sequence reads: CASNERGQTNEKLFF. As DNA, the CDR3 is TGTGCCAGTAATGAAAGGGGGCAAACTAATGAAAAACTGTTTTTT.

The chain carries TRBV6-6 and TRBJ1-3; D call uncertain. This CDR3 region has 16 residues. Germline assignment: CDR1 MNHNY and CDR2 SVGAGI (reference sequence). Between the trimmed V and J ends, which lost 0 bases and 3 bases, there was a span of 12 bases. The chain's CDR3 is CASSYSGEGNGNTIYF. Written as DNA, the CDR3 is TGTGCCAGCAGTTACTCCGGTGAGGGCAATGGAAACACCATATATTTT.

A single count supports this clone. The chain combines TRBV29-1 with TRBJ1-1; 7 positions match TRBD1. This CDR3 is 14 amino acids long. V was clipped by 7 bases and J by 0 bases; unmatched bases: 8. The germline V gene has CDR1 SQVTM and CDR2 ANQGSEA. CDR3 region: CSATPGQMNTEAFF. The CDR3 nucleotides read TGCAGCGCTACCCCGGGACAGATGAACACTGAAGCTTTCTTT.

This rearrangement joins TRBV6-1 to TRBJ1-5; a weak D match, TRBD1 (6 bases). The CDR3 contains 17 residues. V dropped 1 base and J dropped 5 bases, with 18 bases sitting between them. Germline values: CDR1 MNHNS, CDR2 SASEGT. The CDR3, as DNA: TGTGCCAGCAGTGAAGACCCCACAGGGTCTTCGGATCAGCCCCAGCATTTT. It specifies CASSEDPTGSSDQPQHF.